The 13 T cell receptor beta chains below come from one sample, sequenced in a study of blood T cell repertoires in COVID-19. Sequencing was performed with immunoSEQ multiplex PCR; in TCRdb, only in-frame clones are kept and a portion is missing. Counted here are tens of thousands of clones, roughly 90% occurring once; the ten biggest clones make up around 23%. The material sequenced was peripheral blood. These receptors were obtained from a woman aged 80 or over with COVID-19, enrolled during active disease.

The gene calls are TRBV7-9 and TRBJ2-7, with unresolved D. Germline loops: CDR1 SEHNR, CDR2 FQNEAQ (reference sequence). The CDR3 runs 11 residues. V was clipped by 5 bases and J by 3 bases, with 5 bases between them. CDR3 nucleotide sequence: TGTGCCAGCAGCCCCCACTACGAGCAGTACTTC. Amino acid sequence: CASSPHYEQYF.

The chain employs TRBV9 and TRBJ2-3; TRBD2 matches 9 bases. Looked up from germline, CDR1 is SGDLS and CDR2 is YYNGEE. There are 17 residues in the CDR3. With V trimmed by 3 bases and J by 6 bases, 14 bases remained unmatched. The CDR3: CASSASGLATQWDTQYF. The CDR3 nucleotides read TGTGCCAGCAGCGCCTCGGGACTAGCAACCCAGTGGGATACGCAGTATTTT.

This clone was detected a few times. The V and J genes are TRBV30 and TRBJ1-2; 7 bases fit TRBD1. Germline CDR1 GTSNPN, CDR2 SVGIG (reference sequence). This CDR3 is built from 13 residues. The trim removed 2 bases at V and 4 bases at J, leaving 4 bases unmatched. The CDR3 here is CAWSNRGGYGYTF. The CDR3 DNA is TGTGCCTGGAGTAACAGGGGAGGCTATGGCTACACCTTC.

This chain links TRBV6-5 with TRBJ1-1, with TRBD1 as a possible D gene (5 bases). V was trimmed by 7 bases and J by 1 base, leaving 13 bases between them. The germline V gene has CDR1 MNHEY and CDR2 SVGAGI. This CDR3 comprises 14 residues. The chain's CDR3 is CASKPQGRNTEAFF. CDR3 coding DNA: TGTGCCAGCAAGCCCCAGGGTCGGAACACTGAAGCTTTCTTT.

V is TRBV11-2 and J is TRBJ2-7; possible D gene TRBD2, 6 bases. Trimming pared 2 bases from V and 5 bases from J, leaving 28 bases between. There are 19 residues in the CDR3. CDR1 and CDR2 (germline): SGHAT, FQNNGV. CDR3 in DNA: TGTGCCAGCAGCTTACCCACCGGCCGGGGGAGGAGGTCGGCTGACGAGCAGTACTTC. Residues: CASSLPTGRGRRSADEQYF.

This CDR3 is CASSPTSGAQGSYNEQFF. The CDR3 nucleotides read TGTGCCAGCAGCCCGACTAGCGGGGCCCAAGGCTCCTACAATGAGCAGTTCTTC. This rearrangement joins TRBV5-5 to TRBJ2-1, with 11 bases that match TRBD2. V was pared by 4 bases and J by 0 bases, with 9 bases of the junction left unmatched. This CDR3 region has 18 residues. Per the germline V gene, CDR1 is SGHKS and CDR2 is YYEKEE (reference sequence).

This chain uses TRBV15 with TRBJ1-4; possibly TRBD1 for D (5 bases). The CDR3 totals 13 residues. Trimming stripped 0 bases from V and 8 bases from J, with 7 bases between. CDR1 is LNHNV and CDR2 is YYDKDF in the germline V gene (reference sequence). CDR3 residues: CATSRDAGEKLFF. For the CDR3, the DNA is TGTGCCACCAGCAGAGATGCAGGGGAAAAACTGTTTTTT.

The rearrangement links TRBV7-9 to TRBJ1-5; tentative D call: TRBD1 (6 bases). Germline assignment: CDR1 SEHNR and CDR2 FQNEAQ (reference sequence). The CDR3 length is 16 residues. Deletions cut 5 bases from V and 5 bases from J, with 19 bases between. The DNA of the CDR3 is TGTGCCAGCAGCCTAGGGGGGGGACCGCCACATCAGCCCCAGCATTTT. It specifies CASSLGGGPPHQPQHF.

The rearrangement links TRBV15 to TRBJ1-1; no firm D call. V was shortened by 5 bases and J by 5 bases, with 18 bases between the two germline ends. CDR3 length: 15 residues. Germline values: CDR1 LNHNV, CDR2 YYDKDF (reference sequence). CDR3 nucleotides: TGTGCCACCAGCTATAACGCCGGGTTGAGGACTGAAGCTTTCTTT. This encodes CATSYNAGLRTEAFF. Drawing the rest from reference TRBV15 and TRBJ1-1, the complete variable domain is DAMVIQNPRYQVTQFGKPVTLSCSQTLNHNVMYWYQQKSSQAPKLLFHYYDKDFNNEADTPDNFQSRRPNTSFCFLDIRSPGLGDTAMYLCATSYNAGLRTEAFFGQGTRLTVV.

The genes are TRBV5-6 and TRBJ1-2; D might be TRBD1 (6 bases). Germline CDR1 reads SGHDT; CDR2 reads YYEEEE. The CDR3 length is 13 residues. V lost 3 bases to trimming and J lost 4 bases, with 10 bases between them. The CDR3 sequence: CASSSGRGYGYTF. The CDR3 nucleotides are TGTGCCAGCAGCTCCGGCAGGGGCTATGGCTACACCTTC.

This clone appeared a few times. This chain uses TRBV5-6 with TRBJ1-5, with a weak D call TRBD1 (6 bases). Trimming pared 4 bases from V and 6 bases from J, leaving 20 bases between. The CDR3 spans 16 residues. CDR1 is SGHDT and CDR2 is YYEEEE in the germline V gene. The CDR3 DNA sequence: TGTGCCAGCAGCGTATACCCTCTCAGGGGAATTCAGCCCCAGCATTTT. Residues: CASSVYPLRGIQPQHF.

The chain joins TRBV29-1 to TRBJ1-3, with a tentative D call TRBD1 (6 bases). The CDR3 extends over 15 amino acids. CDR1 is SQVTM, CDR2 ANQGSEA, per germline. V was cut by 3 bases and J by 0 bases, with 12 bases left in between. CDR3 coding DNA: TGCAGCGTTGATTCGCAGGGGATCTCTGGAAACACCATATATTTT. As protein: CSVDSQGISGNTIYF.

The CDR3 is CASRSGGAYYTQYF. The CDR3 region has the DNA TGTGCCAGTCGCTCCGGGGGGGCCTACTATACGCAGTATTTT. The V gene is TRBV19, the J gene TRBJ2-3; TRBD2 aligns across 8 bases. The CDR3 is 14 residues long. Per germline, CDR1 LNHDA and CDR2 SQIVND (reference sequence). V was pared by 8 bases and J by 7 bases, with 11 bases of the junction left unmatched. Full variable domain (rest looked up from reference TRBV19 and TRBJ2-3): DGGITQSPKYLFRKEGQNVTLSCEQNLNHDAMYWYRQDPGQGLRLIYYSQIVNDFQKGDIAEGYSVSREKKESFPLTVTSAQKNPTAFYLCASRSGGAYYTQYFGPGTRLTVL.